These 19 T cell receptor beta chains share one sample of origin, sequenced in a study of vaccination effects on CD4 cells after COVID-19. The table came from immunoSEQ multiplex PCR; TCRdb's copy has only in-frame clones and leaves some out. The sample records some 40,000 clones, around 71% being singletons. For these receptors, no antigen is known. After more than 8 days in culture, the CD4+ T cells were isolated. Two-dose BNT162b2 or mRNA-1273 vaccination was given to participants. Sequences were derived from CD4+ T cells from PBMCs cultured without peptide, sampled after COVID-19 vaccination. These receptors came from a human donor who received a COVID-19 vaccine.

Here the CDR3 reads CASRGNTEAFF. In nucleotides, the CDR3 is TGCGCCAGCAGGGGAAACACTGAAGCTTTCTTT. The chain couples TRBV10-2 to TRBJ1-1, with D unresolved. V was cut by 6 bases and J by 2 bases, with 4 bases left in between. This CDR3 contains 11 residues. From germline, CDR1 is WSHSY and CDR2 SAAADI.

The chain uses TRBV7-9 and TRBJ1-3; the D gene is possibly TRBD1 (6 bases). This CDR3 spans 16 amino acids. Germline V gene lookup returns CDR1 SEHNR and CDR2 FQNEAQ (reference sequence). Deletions cut 2 bases from V and 0 bases from J, with 11 bases between. The chain's CDR3 is CASSLSGQHSGNTIYF. The CDR3 DNA reads as TGTGCCAGCAGCTTAAGTGGACAGCACTCTGGAAACACCATATATTTT.

This chain connects TRBV5-6 to TRBJ2-5; D not certain. CDR1 SGHDT and CDR2 YYEEEE come from the germline V gene. This CDR3 comprises 15 residues. Trimming removed 0 bases from V and 1 base from J, with 10 bases in between. The CDR3 region has the DNA TGTGCCAGCAGCTTGGAATCAGGATTCCAAGAGACCCAGTACTTC. This encodes CASSLESGFQETQYF.

The chain links TRBV19 to TRBJ2-7, with D hard to call. Germline assignment: CDR1 LNHDA and CDR2 SQIVND (reference sequence). There are 12 residues in the CDR3. The ends were cut back, 4 bases at V and 4 bases at J, with 8 bases in the middle. CDR3 DNA sequence: TGTGCCAGTAGTACTACACGATACGAGCAGTACTTC. It encodes CASSTTRYEQYF.

J is TRBJ2-1 and V is TRBV5-1, with 9 bases lining up with TRBD1. The germline gives CDR1 SGHRS, CDR2 YFSETQ. V was pared by 4 bases and J by 4 bases, with 3 bases of the junction left unmatched. The CDR3 loop spans 14 amino acids. CDR3 coding DNA: TGCGCCAGCAGCCCAGGGACAGGGTACAATGAGCAGTTCTTC. It translates to CASSPGTGYNEQFF.

V is TRBV14 and J is TRBJ1-1; D is unclear. Germline V gene lookup returns CDR1 SGHDN and CDR2 FVKESK. The CDR3 covers 13 residues. Between the trimmed V and J ends, which lost 6 bases and 4 bases, there was a span of 12 bases. Here the CDR3 reads CASSPVRGTEAFF. CDR3 in DNA: TGTGCCAGCAGTCCGGTCCGCGGCACTGAAGCTTTCTTT.

This clone was counted once. For the CDR3, the DNA is TGTGCCAGCAGCTTAGAAGGGGCGGGCTACACCTTC. Its translation: CASSLEGAGYTF. The V call is TRBV11-2, the J call TRBJ1-2, with D perhaps TRBD1 (5 bases). The V end was cut by 0 bases, the J end by 8 bases, with 7 bases between. Germline V CDR1 and CDR2: SGHAT, FQNNGV. The CDR3 has 12 amino acids.

The gene calls are TRBV6-5 and TRBJ1-5; D not certain. The CDR3 is made up of 14 amino acids. V gave up 6 bases and J gave up 1 base, with 10 bases separating them. Germline V lookup: CDR1 MNHEY, CDR2 SVGAGI. The CDR3 sequence: CASSADGSNQPQHF. For the CDR3, the DNA is TGTGCCAGCAGCGCGGACGGAAGCAATCAGCCCCAGCATTTT.

This clone showed up just a few times. The chain has TRBV5-1 and TRBJ2-7, with D perhaps TRBD1 or TRBD2 (5 bases each). V was pared by 4 bases and J by 6 bases, with 17 bases between. This CDR3 comprises 14 residues. In germline, CDR1 is SGHRS, CDR2 YFSETQ. The CDR3, as DNA: TGCGCCAGCAGCGCAGACCAATCAGGGAGCGAGCAGTACTTC. Protein: CASSADQSGSEQYF.

The chain employs TRBV11-2 and TRBJ2-5, with 7 bases matching TRBD1. Trimming removed 1 base from V and 4 bases from J; junction bases left unmatched: 9. From germline, CDR1 is SGHAT and CDR2 FQNNGV. The CDR3 is 16 amino acids. The CDR3 protein is CASSLGGLTGRETQYF. CDR3 nucleotides: TGTGCCAGCAGCTTAGGCGGCTTGACAGGGCGAGAGACCCAGTACTTC.

V and J are TRBV10-3 and TRBJ2-7, with D hard to call. The CDR3 is 17 residues long. Looked up from germline, CDR1 is ENHRY and CDR2 is SYGVKD. The ends were cut back, 0 bases at V and 0 bases at J, with 15 bases in the middle. CDR3 amino acids: CAISESGVRKISYEQYF. CDR3 sequence (DNA): TGTGCCATCAGTGAGTCTGGAGTCAGAAAAATCTCCTACGAGCAGTACTTC.

The rearrangement joins TRBV9 to TRBJ2-1; the match to TRBD2 covers 12 bases. This CDR3 spans 16 amino acids. The V and J ends lost 2 bases and 1 base, in that order; junction bases with no gene match: 1. Looked up from germline, CDR1 is SGDLS and CDR2 is YYNGEE. The CDR3: CASSVGTSGSYNEQFF. The CDR3 DNA sequence: TGTGCCAGCAGCGTCGGGACTAGCGGGTCCTACAATGAGCAGTTCTTC. Looking up the rest from reference TRBV9 and TRBJ2-1 gives the full variable domain: DSGVTQTPKHLITATGQRVTLRCSPRSGDLSVYWYQQSLDQGLQFLIQYYNGEERAKGNILERFSAQQFPDLHSELNLSSLELGDSALYFCASSVGTSGSYNEQFFGPGTRLTVL.

To note about this clone: The junction departs from germline at one end; a sequencing error may be responsible. The CDR3 nucleotides read TGTGCCAGCAGCTGGCAGGGCACCGATACGCAGTATTTT. Residues: CASSWQGTDTQYF. This chain uses TRBV2 with TRBJ2-3; TRBD1 might be the D (5 bases). The CDR3 loop spans 13 amino acids. CDR1 is SNHLY and CDR2 is FYNNEI in the germline V gene.

This clone was counted between two and nine times. The chain couples TRBV3-1 (or the pseudogene TRBV3-2) to TRBJ2-2, with D perhaps being TRBD1 or TRBD2 (5 bases each). Germline V gene lookup returns CDR1 LGHDT and CDR2 YNNKEL (reference sequence). With 1 base removed from V and 5 bases from J, the gap between germline ends came to 5 bases. The CDR3 is 13 amino acids. CDR3 residues: CASSQGGTGELFF. CDR3 sequence (DNA): TGTGCCAGCAGCCAAGGGGGGACCGGGGAGCTGTTTTTT.

This clone was seen more than once but under ten times. The CDR3 region is CASGRGVYEQYF. CDR3 in DNA: TGTGCCAGCGGAAGGGGTGTCTACGAGCAGTACTTC. The V gene is TRBV7-9, the J gene TRBJ2-7; perhaps TRBD1 as D (5 bases). Germline CDR1 SEHNR, CDR2 FQNEAQ (reference sequence). The CDR3 contains 12 residues. V gave up 8 bases and J gave up 3 bases, with 11 bases separating them. Full variable domain (missing parts from reference TRBV7-9 and TRBJ2-7): DTGVSQNPRHKITKRGQNVTFRCDPISEHNRLYWYRQTLGQGPEFLTYFQNEAQLEKSRLLSDRFSAERPKGSFSTLEIQRTEQGDSAMYLCASGRGVYEQYFGPGTRLTVT.

The CDR3 here is CASSIKTNYGYTF. In nucleotides, the CDR3 is TGTGCCAGTAGTATTAAGACTAACTATGGCTACACCTTC. The chain carries TRBV19 and TRBJ1-2; D remains ambiguous. In germline, CDR1 is LNHDA, CDR2 SQIVND (reference sequence). The ends were cut back, 3 bases at V and 0 bases at J, with 5 bases in the middle. The CDR3 has 13 residues.

The chain is built from TRBV19 and TRBJ1-6; TRBD1 agrees at 8 bases. CDR1 is LNHDA, CDR2 SQIVND, per germline (reference sequence). J gave up 9 bases and V 6 bases, and 10 bases lay outside the gene matches. The CDR3 runs 15 residues. The chain's CDR3 is CASSDTGTGSSPLHF. As DNA, the CDR3 is TGTGCCAGTAGCGATACCGGGACAGGATCTTCACCCCTCCACTTT.

There are a few counts of this clone. The chain recombines TRBV12-3 or TRBV12-4 with TRBJ2-1, with D possibly TRBD2 on 6 matching bases. The CDR3 length is 13 residues. V was pared by 6 bases and J by 7 bases, with 13 bases between. The CDR3: CASSRTTGNEQFF. The CDR3 DNA sequence: TGTGCCAGCAGCCGGACTACGGGGAATGAGCAGTTCTTC.

The rearrangement links TRBV18 to TRBJ2-5; D unresolved. CDR1 KGHSH and CDR2 LQKENI come from the germline V gene. Trimming stripped 3 bases from V and 5 bases from J, with 16 bases between. This CDR3 comprises 15 residues. The CDR3 is CASSPPGLASETQYF. The DNA for the CDR3 is TGTGCCAGCTCACCCCCGGGCTTGGCCTCGGAGACCCAGTACTTC. Looking up the rest from reference TRBV18 and TRBJ2-5 gives the full variable domain: NAGVMQNPRHLVRRRGQEARLRCSPMKGHSHVYWYRQLPEEGLKFMVYLQKENIIDESGMPKERFSAEFPKEGPSILRIQQVVRGDSAAYFCASSPPGLASETQYFGPGTRLLVL.